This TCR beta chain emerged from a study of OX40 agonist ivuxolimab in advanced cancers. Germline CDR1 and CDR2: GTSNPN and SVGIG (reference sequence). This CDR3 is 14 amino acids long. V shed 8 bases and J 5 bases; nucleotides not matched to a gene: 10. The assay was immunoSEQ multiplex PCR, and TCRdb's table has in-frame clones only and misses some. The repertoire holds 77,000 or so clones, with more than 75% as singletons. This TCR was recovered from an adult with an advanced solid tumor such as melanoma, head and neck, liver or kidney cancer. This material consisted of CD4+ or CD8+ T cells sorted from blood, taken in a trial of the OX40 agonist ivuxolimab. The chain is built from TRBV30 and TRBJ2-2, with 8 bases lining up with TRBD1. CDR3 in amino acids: CAAPDRVNTGELFF. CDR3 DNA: TGTGCCGCTCCGGACAGGGTTAATACCGGGGAGCTGTTTTTT.